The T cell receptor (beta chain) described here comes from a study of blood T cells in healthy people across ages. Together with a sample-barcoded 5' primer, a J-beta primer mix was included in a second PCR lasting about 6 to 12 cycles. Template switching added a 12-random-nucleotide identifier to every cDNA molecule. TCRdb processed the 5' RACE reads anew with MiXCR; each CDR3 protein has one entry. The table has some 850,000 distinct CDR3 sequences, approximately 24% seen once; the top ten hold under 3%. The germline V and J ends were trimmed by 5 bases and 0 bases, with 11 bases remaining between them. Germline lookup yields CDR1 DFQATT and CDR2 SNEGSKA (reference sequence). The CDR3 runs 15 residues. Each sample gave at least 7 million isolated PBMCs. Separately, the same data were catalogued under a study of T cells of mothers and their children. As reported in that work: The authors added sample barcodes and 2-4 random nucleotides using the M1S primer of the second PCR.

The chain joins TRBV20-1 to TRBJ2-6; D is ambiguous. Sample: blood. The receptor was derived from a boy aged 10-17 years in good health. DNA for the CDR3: TGCAGTGCTTTTAGTTCCCTCTCTGGGGCCAACGTCCTGACTTTC. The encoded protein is CSAFSSLSGANVLTF.